Listed below are T cell receptor beta chains from one sample, sequenced in a study of control samples from healthy donors and cancer patients. Clones were read by immunoSEQ multiplex PCR, and TCRdb kept only the in-frame ones, dropping some. The sample carries 250,000 to 300,000 clones, over 75% recorded once. Material for sequencing was PBMCs. Receptors originate from a woman aged 55-70 years with lung cancer. Each CDR3 is given with its conserved first and last residue. Fields, in order: D gene, V gene, J gene, clone size, CDR3 DNA, CDR3 protein. The D gene is left open where the match is weak. The size field is filled for only some rows; it gives once, few, many or a size class.

>TRBD1|TRBV28|TRBJ1-4|once
TGTGCCAGCAGTTTGGGACAGGAACGTGAAAAACTGTTTTTT
CASSLGQEREKLFF
>NA|TRBV10-3|TRBJ2-7|NA
TGTGCCATCAGTCCCGATCGGGTAGCCTCCGAGCAGTACTTC
CAISPDRVASEQYF
>NA|TRBV5-6|TRBJ1-2|NA
TGTGCCAGCAGCCCCCGACACTGGGCCGTCTATGGCTACACCTTC
CASSPRHWAVYGYTF
>TRBD2|TRBV29-1|TRBJ2-5|NA
TGCAGCGGGGCAGCGGGGGACCAAGAGACCCAGTACTTC
CSGAAGDQETQYF
>NA|TRBV25-1|TRBJ1-4|NA
TGTGCCAGCAGTGACAGTGGTGCAACTAATGAAAAACTGTTTTTT
CASSDSGATNEKLFF
>NA|TRBV28|TRBJ2-7|NA
TGTGCCAGCAGTTCCCACCCCCAAGACGAGCAGTACTTC
CASSSHPQDEQYF
>NA|TRBV2|TRBJ1-1|NA
TGTGCCAGCAGCCGATGGACCGTGAACACTGAAGCTTTCTTT
CASSRWTVNTEAFF
>NA|TRBV28|TRBJ2-3|NA
TGTGCCAGCAATGGGGGCAACACAGATACGCAGTATTTT
CASNGGNTDTQYF
>NA|TRBV6-5|TRBJ2-3|NA
TGTGCCGGGGGAGTTTCTAGCACAGATACGCAGTATTTT
CAGGVSSTDTQYF
>TRBD2|TRBV4-2|TRBJ2-2|NA
TGTGCCAGCAGCCAAGATCTGGCGGGGGCCGGGGAGCTGTTTTTT
CASSQDLAGAGELFF
>TRBD2|TRBV7-8|TRBJ2-7|NA
TGTGCCAGCAGCGTCTCGGGACTAGCGGGAGTTAGCGAGCAGTACTTC
CASSVSGLAGVSEQYF
>TRBD1|TRBV19|TRBJ1-6|NA
TGTGCCACCCAGGGGGCCTCCTATAATTCACCCCTCCACTTT
CATQGASYNSPLHF
>NA|TRBV7-7|TRBJ2-2|NA
TGTGCTAGCAGCCTAAGATCCGGGACACAGACCGGGGAGCTGTTTTTT
CASSLRSGTQTGELFF
>NA|TRBV7-9|TRBJ2-3|NA
TGTGCCAGCAGAACCCCTTTAAAAGGGGGTAGGTCCACAGATACGCAGTATTTT
CASRTPLKGGRSTDTQYF
>NA|TRBV3-1/TRBV3-2|TRBJ2-7|NA
TGTGCCAGCAGCCGACAGGCCTACGAGCAGTACTTC
CASSRQAYEQYF
>NA|TRBV5-1|TRBJ1-5|once
TGCGCCAGCAGCTTGTTGAGCCCCCAGAATGGACAGCCCCAGCATTTT
CASSLLSPQNGQPQHF
>TRBD2|TRBV4-2|TRBJ2-3|NA
TGTGCCAGCAGCCTGACCCCCCGATCGGGACTAGCGGCTAGCACAGATACGCAGTATTTT
CASSLTPRSGLAASTDTQYF
>NA|TRBV5-1|TRBJ2-3|NA
TGCGCCAGCAGCACCGGACACGGCGGTCATGATACGCAGTATTTT
CASSTGHGGHDTQYF
>NA|TRBV20-1|TRBJ1-2|NA
TGCAGTGCTAGTGAGGCTAACTATGGCTACACCTTC
CSASEANYGYTF
>NA|TRBV4-1|TRBJ2-7|NA
TGCGCCAGCAGCCAAGAAGGGGCACCGGGGAAAGCCTCCTACGAGCAGTACTTC
CASSQEGAPGKASYEQYF
>NA|TRBV2|TRBJ1-5|NA
TGTGCCAGCAGGGTAACAGGGAATCAGCCCCAGCATTTT
CASRVTGNQPQHF
>NA|TRBV27|TRBJ1-1|NA
TGTGCCAGCAGTGTTGCGGGAACTGAAGCTTTCTTT
CASSVAGTEAFF
>NA|TRBV30|TRBJ1-1|once
TGTGCCTGGAGTGTATGGGGGTTGAACACTGAAGCTTTCTTT
CAWSVWGLNTEAFF
>TRBD1|TRBV18|TRBJ2-2|once
TGTGCCAGCTCACCGATGACAGGGTCCATTCTCTACACCGGGGAGCTGTTTTTT
CASSPMTGSILYTGELFF
>NA|TRBV7-3|TRBJ2-3|NA
TGTGCCAGCAGCTTATGGGGTACAGATACGCAGTATTTT
CASSLWGTDTQYF
>TRBD1|TRBV13|TRBJ1-2|NA
TGTGCCAGCAGCTTAGGGGACAGGTCTGGCTACACCTTC
CASSLGDRSGYTF
>TRBD1|TRBV4-1|TRBJ1-6|NA
TGCGCCAGCAGCCATTCCAGGGGGCTCAATTCACCCCTCCACTTT
CASSHSRGLNSPLHF
>TRBD1|TRBV3-1/TRBV3-2|TRBJ1-1|NA
TGTGCCAGCAGCCTTCACCAGGGGGCTGAAGCTTTCTTT
CASSLHQGAEAFF
>NA|TRBV5-1|TRBJ1-1|NA
TGCGCCAGCAGCCTATCGACAGGACCCATGAACACTGAAGCTTTCTTT
CASSLSTGPMNTEAFF
>NA|TRBV6-1|TRBJ1-4|few
TGTGCCAGCAGTGAAGGCTTCTTCGGGGATGGTGAAAAACTGTTTTTT
CASSEGFFGDGEKLFF
>TRBD2|TRBV2|TRBJ2-1|NA
TGTGCCAGCAGTGGCCCCAGCGGGAGGATCGAGCAGTTCTTC
CASSGPSGRIEQFF
>TRBD1|TRBV28|TRBJ1-1|NA
TGTGCCAGCAGTTTAGCCACAGGGGGCCGGGACACTGAAGCTTTCTTT
CASSLATGGRDTEAFF
>NA|TRBV6-4|TRBJ1-1|NA
TGTGCCAGCAGCGAGGGGAGGAACACTGAAGCTTTCTTT
CASSEGRNTEAFF
>NA|TRBV19|TRBJ2-3|NA
TGTGCCAGTAGTTTCGGGACTAGCACAGATACGCAGTATTTT
CASSFGTSTDTQYF
>TRBD1|TRBV2|TRBJ1-1|NA
TGTGCCTCCAAGAGGACAGGGGGCGCGAGGACTGAAGCTTTCTTT
CASKRTGGARTEAFF
>NA|TRBV3-1/TRBV3-2|TRBJ2-7|NA
TGTGCCAGCAGCCTTCAACTAGGACCTTACGAGCAGTACTTC
CASSLQLGPYEQYF
>NA|TRBV30|TRBJ2-2|NA
TGTGCCATCGGACGGGGCATGGGCGGGGAGCTGTTTTTT
CAIGRGMGGELFF
>TRBD1|TRBV7-2|TRBJ1-1|NA
TGTGCCAGCAGCGCACAGGGGGAAGGCACTGAAGCTTTCTTT
CASSAQGEGTEAFF